The sequence of this T cell receptor (beta chain) was determined in a study of blood T cell repertoires in COVID-19. Background on the study: Samples of COVID-19 (acute and convalescent) were obtained from the United States, Italy and Spain. PBMCs, B-cell-depleted T cells, or T cells provided the cDNA or gDNA that made up the material.

V shed 5 bases, J shed 5 bases, and the junction held 21 bases outside the gene matches. Per germline, CDR1 SEHNR and CDR2 FQNEAQ (reference sequence). The CDR3 totals 19 residues. Original processing notes: The assay estimated nucleated cells by amplifying reference gene primers. Sequencing was performed with immunoSEQ multiplex PCR; in TCRdb, only in-frame clones are kept and a portion is missing. For V, J and clone size, that table is used; D and trimming come from the DNA. The repertoire includes about 87,000 clones, about 80% of them detected once, and about 2.1% sits in the top ten. Only a few counts were recorded for this clone.

The sequence was collected from a woman between 65 and 79 years old with acute or convalescent COVID-19. The rearrangement uses TRBV7-9 and TRBJ1-1; 9 bases map to TRBD1. The sequenced material came from peripheral blood. Here the CDR3 reads CASSPGAIGQGSLGTEAFF. CDR3 DNA sequence: TGTGCCAGCAGCCCTGGAGCCATTGGACAGGGGAGTCTCGGGACTGAAGCTTTCTTT.